This paragraph reports one TCR beta chain. Its antigen is not known. The data belong to a study of graft-versus-host responses after intestinal transplantation. Study summary: Anti-thymocyte globulin induction was given to all recipients, followed by tacrolimus and steroids for 2 to 4 years.

Profiled with immunoSEQ multiplex PCR; TCRdb holds only in-frame clones, not every one. Found here are 96,000 or so clones, about 90% of them singletons; the top ten hold around 0.17%. Per germline, CDR1 SQVTM and CDR2 ANQGSEA. V was cut by 5 bases and J by 4 bases, with 12 bases left in between. This CDR3 is built from 13 residues. The sample was unstimulated CD4+ T cells sorted from spleen or lymph node cells, taken before intestinal transplant. The chain carries TRBV29-1 and TRBJ2-1; possible D gene TRBD2, 6 bases. The sequence came from a human donor who received an intestinal transplant. CDR3 residues: CSVIADLYNEQFF. CDR3 nucleotides: TGCAGCGTTATAGCGGATTTATACAATGAGCAGTTCTTC.